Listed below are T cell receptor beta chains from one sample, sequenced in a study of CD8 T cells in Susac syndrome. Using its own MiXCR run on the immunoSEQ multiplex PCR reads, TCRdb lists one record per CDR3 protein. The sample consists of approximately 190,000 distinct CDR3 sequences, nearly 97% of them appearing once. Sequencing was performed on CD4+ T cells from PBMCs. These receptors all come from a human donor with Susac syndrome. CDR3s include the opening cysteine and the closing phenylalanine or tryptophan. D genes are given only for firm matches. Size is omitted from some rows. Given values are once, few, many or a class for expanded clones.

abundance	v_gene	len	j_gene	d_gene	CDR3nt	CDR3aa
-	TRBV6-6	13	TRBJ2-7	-	TGTGCCAGCAGTTACTGGGAAGAGCCCAAGCAGTACTTC	CASSYWEEPKQYF
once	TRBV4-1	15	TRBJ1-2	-	TGCGCCAGCAGCCAGGCCGGGACCGCGGTATGGGGCTACACCTTC	CASSQAGTAVWGYTF
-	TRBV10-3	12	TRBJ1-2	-	TGTGCCATCAGTGACCAGTCCTATGGCTACACCTTC	CAISDQSYGYTF
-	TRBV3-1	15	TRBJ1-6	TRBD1	TGTGCCAGCAGCCAAGTCCCGGGACAGAATTCACCCCTCCACTTT	CASSQVPGQNSPLHF
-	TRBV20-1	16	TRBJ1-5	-	TGCAGTGCCTCAAAGATTGCGGGGGACAGCAATCAGCCCCAGCATTTT	CSASKIAGDSNQPQHF
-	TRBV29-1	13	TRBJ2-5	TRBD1	TGCAGCGTTGGGCCAGGGGGACAAGAGACCCAGTACTTC	CSVGPGGQETQYF
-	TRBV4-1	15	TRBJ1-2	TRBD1	TGCGCCAGCAGCCAAGTATCGCAGGGGGCGCCTGGCTACACCTTC	CASSQVSQGAPGYTF
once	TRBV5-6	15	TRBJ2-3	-	TGTGCCAGCAGCTTGATTTCCGGGGTCACAGATACGCAGTATTTT	CASSLISGVTDTQYF
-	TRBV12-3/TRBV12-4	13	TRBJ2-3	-	TGTGCCAGCAACACATGGGGTTTAGATACGCAGTATTTT	CASNTWGLDTQYF
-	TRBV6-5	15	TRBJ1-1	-	TGTGCCAGCAGAATTAGGACAGTTAAGAACACTGAAGCTTTCTTT	CASRIRTVKNTEAFF
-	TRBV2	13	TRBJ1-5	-	TGTGCCAGCACTCCAGGGTTGGATCAGCCCCAGCATTTT	CASTPGLDQPQHF
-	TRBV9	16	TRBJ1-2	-	TGTGCCAGCAGACAAGAACGTGCCAGGGCCAACTATGGCTACACCTTC	CASRQERARANYGYTF
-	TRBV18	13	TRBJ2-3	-	TGTGCCAGCTCGGACCTAAGCACAGATACGCAGTATTTT	CASSDLSTDTQYF
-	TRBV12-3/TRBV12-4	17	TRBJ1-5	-	TGTGCCAGCAGCCCCATCGGGTTAGGATCTAGCAATCAGCCCCAGCATTTT	CASSPIGLGSSNQPQHF
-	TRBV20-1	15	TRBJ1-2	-	TGCAGTGCTAGAGCATTTGACGGCGGCGGATATGGCTACACCTTC	CSARAFDGGGYGYTF
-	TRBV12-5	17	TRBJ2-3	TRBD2	TGTGCTAGTGACAATCCGGGGGGGCTGCCTAGCACAGATACGCAGTATTTT	CASDNPGGLPSTDTQYF
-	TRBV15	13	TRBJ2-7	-	TGTGCCACCAGCAGAGTTGGGGCCTACGAGCAGTACTTC	CATSRVGAYEQYF
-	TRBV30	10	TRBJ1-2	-	TGTGCCTGGAAAAAGGGTGGCTACACCTTC	CAWKKGGYTF
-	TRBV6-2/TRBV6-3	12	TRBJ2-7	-	TGTGCCAGCAGCTCCCTCGCCGACGAGCAGTACTTC	CASSSLADEQYF
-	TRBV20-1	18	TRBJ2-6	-	TGCAGTGCTAGAGAGCGGGGCCCCACAGACTCTGGGGCCAACGTCCTGACTTTC	CSARERGPTDSGANVLTF
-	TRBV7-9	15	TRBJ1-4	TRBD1	TGTGCCAGCAGCCTCGACAGGGCCGGTAATGAAAAACTGTTTTTT	CASSLDRAGNEKLFF
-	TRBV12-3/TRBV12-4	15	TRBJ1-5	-	TGTGCCAGCAGTTTAGGGACAGCTAGCAATCAGCCCCAGCATTTT	CASSLGTASNQPQHF
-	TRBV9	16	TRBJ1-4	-	TGTGCCAGCAGCGTAGACCAGGGAGCGACTAATGAAAAACTGTTTTTT	CASSVDQGATNEKLFF
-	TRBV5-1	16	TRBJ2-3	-	TGCGCCAGCAGCTTGGCCCGGCTAGCGAGCACAGATACGCAGTATTTT	CASSLARLASTDTQYF
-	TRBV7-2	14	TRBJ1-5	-	TGTGCCAGCACCTCCGACGGAAGCAATCACCCCCAGCATTTT	CASTSDGSNHPQHF
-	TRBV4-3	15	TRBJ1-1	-	TGCGCCAGCAGCCCTAGCAGTGGGGGGAACACTGAAGCTTTCTTT	CASSPSSGGNTEAFF
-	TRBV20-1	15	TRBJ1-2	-	TGCAGTGCTACCCATCCGGGGACGTTTAACTATGGCTACACCTTC	CSATHPGTFNYGYTF
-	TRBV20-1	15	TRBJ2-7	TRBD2	TGCAGTGCTCCGAACGGACTAGCGGGTTCCTACGAGCAGTACTTC	CSAPNGLAGSYEQYF
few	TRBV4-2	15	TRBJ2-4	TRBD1	TGTGCCAGCAGCCAAACGGGACAGAAGGCGAACATTCAGTACTTC	CASSQTGQKANIQYF
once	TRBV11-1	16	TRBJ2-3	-	TGTGCCAGCAGCTTCGGACGTCCCCTCCGGGGAGATACGCAGTATTTT	CASSFGRPLRGDTQYF
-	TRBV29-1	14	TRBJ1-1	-	TGCAGCGTAGGACGGGCTGACCTGAACACTGAAGCTTTCTTT	CSVGRADLNTEAFF
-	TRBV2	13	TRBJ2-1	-	TGTGCCAGCAGGGCCTACAGGGAGGCTGAGCAGTTCTTC	CASRAYREAEQFF
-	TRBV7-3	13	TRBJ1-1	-	TGTGCCACATCGAGACAGACGAACACTGAAGCTTTCTTT	CATSRQTNTEAFF
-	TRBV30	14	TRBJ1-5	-	TGTGCCTGGAACAAAGGCGGGGGAAATCAGCCCCAGCATTTT	CAWNKGGGNQPQHF
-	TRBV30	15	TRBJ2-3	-	TGTGCTTGGAGGCGGTGGGCCCTTAGCACAGATACGCAGTATTTT	CAWRRWALSTDTQYF
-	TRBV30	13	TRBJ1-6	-	TGTGCCTTAGGACAGAAGTGGGATTCACCCCTCCACTTT	CALGQKWDSPLHF
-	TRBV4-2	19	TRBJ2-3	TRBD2	TGTGCCAGCAGCCAAGATCGAGCGGGGGAAACCTCTAGCACAGATACGCAGTATTTT	CASSQDRAGETSSTDTQYF
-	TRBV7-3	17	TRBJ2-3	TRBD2	TGTGCCAGCAGCTTAAGCGGACTAGCGGGGGTCACAGATACGCAGTATTTT	CASSLSGLAGVTDTQYF
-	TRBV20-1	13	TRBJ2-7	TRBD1	TGCAGTGCTTGGGACAGGGGGTCCTACGAGCAGTACTTC	CSAWDRGSYEQYF
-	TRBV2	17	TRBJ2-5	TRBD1	TGTGCCAGCACCCAATACAGACAGGGGCGATCACAAGAGACCCAGTACTTC	CASTQYRQGRSQETQYF
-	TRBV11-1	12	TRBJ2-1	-	TGTGCCAGCAGCTTAGGGCGGCTAGAGCAGTTCTTC	CASSLGRLEQFF
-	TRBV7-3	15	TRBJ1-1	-	TGTGCCAGCAGCTTAATGGGGAGGGGGAACACTGAAGCTTTCTTT	CASSLMGRGNTEAFF
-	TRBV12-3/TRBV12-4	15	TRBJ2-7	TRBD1	TGTGCCAGCAGTTTCGTCAGACAGGGGTCTGGCGAGCAGTACTTC	CASSFVRQGSGEQYF
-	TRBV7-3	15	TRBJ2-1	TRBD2	TGTGCCAGCAGCACCGGGACTAGCGGGGGAGATGAGCAGTTCTTC	CASSTGTSGGDEQFF
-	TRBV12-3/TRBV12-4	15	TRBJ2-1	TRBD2	TGTGCCAGCAGTTTAATGCGGGGGGTCGGGAATGAGCAGTTCTTC	CASSLMRGVGNEQFF
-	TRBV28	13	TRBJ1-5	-	TGTGCCAGCATGCGGGATAGCAATCAGCCCCAGCATTTT	CASMRDSNQPQHF
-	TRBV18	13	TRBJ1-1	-	TGTGCCAGCTCGGGTCAGAGGGGCGCTGAAGCTTTCTTT	CASSGQRGAEAFF
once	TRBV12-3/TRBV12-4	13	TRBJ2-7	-	TGTGCCAGCAGCACCCTGGCTAGTGGCGAGCAGTACTTC	CASSTLASGEQYF
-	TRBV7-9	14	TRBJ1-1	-	TGTGCCAGCCTCCGAGGAGGTTTCGGCACTGAAGCTTTCTTT	CASLRGGFGTEAFF
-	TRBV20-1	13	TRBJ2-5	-	TGCAGTGCTAACCCCACGATAGCGGAGACCCAGTACTTC	CSANPTIAETQYF
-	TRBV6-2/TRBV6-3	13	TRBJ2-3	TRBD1	TGTGCCAGCAGTTACAGGGGGCCAGATACGCAGTATTTT	CASSYRGPDTQYF
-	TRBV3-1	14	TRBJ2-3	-	TGTGCCAGCAGCCAAGGGCGGGGCACAGATACGCAGTATTTT	CASSQGRGTDTQYF
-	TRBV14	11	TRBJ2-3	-	TGTGCCAGCAGCCTCACCTATACGCAGTATTTT	CASSLTYTQYF
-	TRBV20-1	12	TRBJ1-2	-	TGCAGTGCTAGCCCAGAATCCTATGGCTACACCTTC	CSASPESYGYTF
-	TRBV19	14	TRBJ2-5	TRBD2	TGTGCCAGTAGCTACGCGGGACTAGAAGAGACCCAGTACTTC	CASSYAGLEETQYF